These 18 T cell receptor beta chains were all obtained from the same sample, sequenced in a study of blood T cell repertoires in COVID-19. Sequenced by immunoSEQ multiplex PCR; TCRdb stores in-frame clones only, minus some. The data show about 170,000 clones, over 70% seen once. Sequenced material: peripheral blood. The receptor set was obtained from a woman aged 70-85 years who had recovered from COVID-19.

This clone was counted a single time. The chain couples TRBV27 to TRBJ1-5; TRBD1 agrees at 8 bases. Germline loops: CDR1 MNHEY, CDR2 SMNVEV (reference sequence). The CDR3 sequence is 20 residues long. With V trimmed by 6 bases and J by 0 bases, 19 bases remained unmatched. CDR3 in amino acids: CASSVRGRGLLYYSNQPQHF. The DNA for the CDR3 is TGTGCCAGCAGCGTTAGGGGCAGGGGGCTTCTTTACTATAGCAATCAGCCCCAGCATTTT.

This clone was detected a few times. The genes are TRBV19 and TRBJ1-5, with D unclear. The germline V and J ends were trimmed by 7 bases and 5 bases, with 6 bases remaining between them. Germline values: CDR1 LNHDA, CDR2 SQIVND (reference sequence). The CDR3 has 11 amino acids. The CDR3 loop reads CASIGDQPQHF. The DNA for the CDR3 is TGTGCCAGTATCGGGGATCAGCCCCAGCATTTT.

The chain recombines TRBV11-1 with TRBJ1-1; 7 nucleotides agree with TRBD1. The J segment lost 4 bases and the V segment lost 5 bases, leaving 7 bases of the junction unmatched. Germline CDR1 is SGHAT and CDR2 is FQDESV (reference sequence). This CDR3 is 14 amino acids long. DNA of the CDR3: TGTGCCAGCAGCAACCAGGGGGTGGGCACTGAAGCTTTCTTT. It is translated as CASSNQGVGTEAFF.

The chain has TRBV19 and TRBJ1-1, with TRBD1 matching over 8 bases. The CDR3 is 13 amino acids. V shed 4 bases, J shed 6 bases, and the junction held 4 bases outside the gene matches. Germline lookup yields CDR1 LNHDA and CDR2 SQIVND (reference sequence). CDR3 region: CASSTGQGAEAFF. The CDR3 bases are TGTGCCAGTAGTACCGGACAGGGCGCTGAAGCTTTCTTT.

The rearrangement uses TRBV6-5 and TRBJ1-1; no firm D call. Trimming left V 2 bases short and J 5 bases short, with 9 bases between. The CDR3 is 13 residues long. From germline, CDR1 is MNHEY and CDR2 SVGAGI. CDR3 loop: CASSYAETTEAFF. The CDR3 DNA reads as TGTGCCAGCAGTTACGCAGAGACTACTGAAGCTTTCTTT.

The genes are TRBV19 and TRBJ2-3; 8 nucleotides line up with TRBD2. CDR3 length: 14 amino acids. The germline gives CDR1 LNHDA, CDR2 SQIVND (reference sequence). Trimming took 4 bases from V and 4 from J; bases not matched to a gene: 4. The CDR3 spells CASSTREVPDTQYF. CDR3 nucleotide sequence: TGTGCCAGTAGTACGCGGGAGGTGCCAGATACGCAGTATTTT.

This clone was counted between two and nine times. The gene calls are TRBV7-9 and TRBJ2-1; 13 bases agree with TRBD2. The CDR3 spans 16 residues. CDR1 is SEHNR, CDR2 FQNEAQ, per germline (reference sequence). With 1 base clipped from V and 9 bases from J, the junction kept 6 bases outside the gene matches. The CDR3 loop reads CASSLVGTSGIGEQFF. The CDR3 region has the DNA TGTGCCAGCAGCTTAGTTGGGACTAGCGGGATCGGTGAGCAGTTCTTC. Based on the CDR3 plus reference TRBV7-9 and TRBJ2-1, the full variable domain is DTGVSQNPRHKITKRGQNVTFRCDPISEHNRLYWYRQTLGQGPEFLTYFQNEAQLEKSRLLSDRFSAERPKGSFSTLEIQRTEQGDSAMYLCASSLVGTSGIGEQFFGPGTRLTVL.

This chain connects TRBV28 to TRBJ2-7; 11 bases agree with TRBD1. Trimming removed 5 bases from V and 0 bases from J; junction bases left unmatched: 6. Looked up from germline, CDR1 is MDHEN and CDR2 is SYDVKM. The CDR3 contains 16 residues. The CDR3 loop reads CASSPRDRGSSYEQYF. CDR3 nucleotides: TGTGCCAGCAGTCCCCGGGACAGGGGGAGCTCCTACGAGCAGTACTTC.

This clone has just one count. Here the CDR3 DNA reads TGTGCCAAGGGGGGGGCCAACGTCCTGACTTTC. Translated, it gives CAKGGANVLTF. V usage is TRBV7-2 and J usage is TRBJ2-6; D perhaps matches TRBD1 (5 bases). V was shortened by 10 bases and J by 4 bases, with 5 bases between the two germline ends. The CDR3 runs to 11 residues. CDR1 SGHTA and CDR2 FQGNSA come from the germline V gene.

V is TRBV11-1 and J is TRBJ2-6; TRBD2 might be the D (5 bases). CDR1 SGHAT and CDR2 FQDESV come from the germline V gene (reference sequence). The CDR3 covers 15 residues. V was cut by 5 bases and J by 1 base, with 9 bases left in between. The CDR3 here is CASSREGSGANVLTF. The CDR3, as DNA: TGTGCCAGCAGCCGAGAGGGTTCTGGGGCCAACGTCCTGACTTTC.

The chain uses TRBV7-9 and TRBJ2-7, with D possibly matching TRBD2 (5 bases). The CDR3 is made up of 14 amino acids. The germline V gene encodes CDR1 SEHNR and CDR2 FQNEAQ (reference sequence). Trimming pared 5 bases from V and 4 bases from J, leaving 15 bases between. The CDR3 loop is CASSPGGLGYEQYF. CDR3 DNA sequence: TGTGCCAGCAGCCCGGGCGGGCTCGGTTACGAGCAGTACTTC.

The chain uses TRBV2 and TRBJ2-3, with 8 bases lining up with TRBD2. The trim removed 6 bases at V and 4 bases at J, leaving 3 bases unmatched. The CDR3 length is 13 residues. Germline loops: CDR1 SNHLY, CDR2 FYNNEI. The CDR3 DNA reads TGTGCCAGCAGACGGGGGGGCCCAGATACGCAGTATTTT. Protein sequence: CASRRGGPDTQYF.

This rearrangement joins TRBV6-5 to TRBJ1-2; 7 bases are a match to TRBD1. The CDR3 extends over 13 amino acids. Losses at the gene ends were 6 bases for V and 8 bases for J; bases not matched to a gene: 9. Germline V lookup: CDR1 MNHEY, CDR2 SVGAGI. The CDR3 DNA follows: TGTGCCAGCAGGTCCTCGACAGGGAACGGCTACACCTTC. Translated: CASRSSTGNGYTF.

The V gene is TRBV12-3 or TRBV12-4, the J gene TRBJ2-5; a weak D match, TRBD2 (5 bases). V was clipped by 5 bases and J by 5 bases, with 12 bases between them. The CDR3 loop spans 13 amino acids. CDR3 amino acids: CASSPLAWETQYF. CDR3 coding DNA: TGTGCCAGCAGTCCCCTAGCCTGGGAGACCCAGTACTTC.

The chain carries TRBV5-1 and TRBJ2-7, with 15 bases fitting TRBD2. The length of the CDR3 is 17 residues. V lost 4 bases, J lost 0 bases, and 5 bases stayed unmatched. Germline CDR1 and CDR2: SGHRS and YFSETQ. CDR3 DNA sequence: TGCGCCAGCAGCCCGGGACTAGCGGGGGGATTCTCCTACGAGCAGTACTTC. Its protein is CASSPGLAGGFSYEQYF.

The chain employs TRBV18 and TRBJ1-1; the D gene is possibly TRBD1 (5 bases). The V and J ends lost 6 bases and 2 bases respectively, with 16 bases between them. Germline lookup yields CDR1 KGHSH and CDR2 LQKENI. The CDR3 extends over 15 amino acids. CDR3: CASSLIFDRNTEAFF. The CDR3 bases are TGTGCCAGCTCTCTAATCTTTGACAGAAACACTGAAGCTTTCTTT.

The chain recombines TRBV6-1 with TRBJ2-7, with D maybe TRBD2 (6 bases). Per germline, CDR1 MNHNS and CDR2 SASEGT. The CDR3 extends over 12 amino acids. Trimming pared 8 bases from V and 5 bases from J, leaving 13 bases between. CDR3 in amino acids: CASSGGGNEQYF. Here the CDR3 DNA reads TGTGCCAGCTCCGGTGGGGGGAACGAGCAGTACTTC.

The chain uses TRBV2 and TRBJ1-5; 10 positions agree with TRBD1. CDR3 length: 17 residues. From germline, CDR1 is SNHLY and CDR2 FYNNEI. Losses at the gene ends were 6 bases for V and 0 bases for J; bases not matched to a gene: 8. Here the CDR3 DNA reads TGTGCCAGCAGCCCCCGACAGGGGGCACATAGCAATCAGCCCCAGCATTTT. Translation gives CASSPRQGAHSNQPQHF.